The 28 T cell receptor beta chains below come from one sample, sequenced in a study of blood T cell repertoires in COVID-19. TCRdb keeps only in-frame clones here, not all; method: immunoSEQ multiplex PCR. The table has approximately 100,000 clones, approximately 90% seen once. Input material: peripheral blood. All receptors derive from a human donor in a cohort sampled during active COVID-19.

CDR3 region: CASSLDTGAKEKLFF. CDR3 DNA sequence: TGTGCCAGCAGCTTGGACACAGGGGCCAAGGAAAAACTGTTTTTT. The gene calls are TRBV5-5 and TRBJ1-4; 7 bases are shared with TRBD1. Germline V CDR1 and CDR2: SGHKS, YYEKEE (reference sequence). Trimming removed 0 bases from V and 8 bases from J; junction bases left unmatched: 7. The CDR3 loop spans 15 amino acids.

The chain combines TRBV21-1 with TRBJ2-1; the DNA was not used to check the table's D call, TRBD2. TRBV21-1 is given as a pseudogene. The CDR3 runs 15 residues. The CDR3 nucleotides are TGTGCCAGCAGCAAGGGACTACAACGCCGCAAGGAGCAGTTCTTC. Its protein is CASSKGLQRRKEQFF.

The table lists this clone with a count of one. The chain links TRBV4-2 to TRBJ2-7; a weak D match, TRBD2 (7 bases). This CDR3 has 15 amino acids. The germline CDR1 and CDR2 sequences are LGHNA and YNFKEQ. Trimming pared 4 bases from V and 4 bases from J, leaving 17 bases between. The CDR3 reads CASSPSRGAGYEQYF. The DNA for the CDR3 is TGTGCCAGCAGCCCAAGTCGGGGGGCGGGTTACGAGCAGTACTTC.

The chain links TRBV20-1 to TRBJ2-1; 7 positions match TRBD2. CDR1 and CDR2 (germline): DFQATT, SNEGSKA (reference sequence). The CDR3 runs to 12 residues. With V trimmed by 3 bases and J by 6 bases, 2 bases remained unmatched. CDR3 nucleotide sequence: TGCAGTGCTAGTCCGGGGGGCAATGAGCAGTTCTTC. Its translation: CSASPGGNEQFF.

The chain joins TRBV3-1 (or the pseudogene TRBV3-2) to TRBJ1-2, with D maybe TRBD1 (5 bases). Germline assignment: CDR1 LGHDT and CDR2 YNNKEL (reference sequence). The CDR3 length is 16 residues. The V and J ends lost 1 base and 5 bases respectively, with 17 bases between them. CDR3 coding DNA: TGTGCCAGCAGCCAAGTGAATGCTCAGGGAAGGTATGGCTACACCTTC. This translates into CASSQVNAQGRYGYTF.

The sample holds one count of this clone. The CDR3 DNA reads TGTGCCAGCAGCGTGACAGTGAACACCGGGGAGCTGTTTTTT. This translates into CASSVTVNTGELFF. The chain uses TRBV9 and TRBJ2-2; TRBD1 might be the D (5 bases). V was clipped by 2 bases and J by 1 base, with 6 bases between them. The germline V gene encodes CDR1 SGDLS and CDR2 YYNGEE. The CDR3 extends over 14 amino acids.

This chain joins TRBV6-2 or TRBV6-3 and TRBJ2-3; 8 positions match TRBD1. This CDR3 spans 15 amino acids. The junction had 7 bases not matched to a gene; V was cut back by 6 bases and J by 2 bases. CDR1 is MNHEY and CDR2 is SVGEGT in the germline V gene. For the CDR3, the DNA is TGTGCCAGCAGCTCAATGACAGGGGTCACAGATACGCAGTATTTT. This translates into CASSSMTGVTDTQYF.

The J gene is TRBJ2-3, the V gene TRBV6-6; 11 bases fit TRBD2. Germline V lookup: CDR1 MNHNY, CDR2 SVGAGI (reference sequence). With V trimmed by 5 bases and J by 7 bases, 14 bases remained unmatched. CDR3 length: 17 residues. Written as DNA, the CDR3 is TGTGCCAGCAGTCCATTAGCGGGGGGGCCCTCTTCAAATACGCAGTATTTT. Translated, it gives CASSPLAGGPSSNTQYF.

This clone was detected once. The rearrangement links TRBV5-1 to TRBJ2-1, with 10 bases fitting TRBD2. Germline CDR1 is SGHRS and CDR2 is YFSETQ. The CDR3 has 15 amino acids. V trimming: 4 bases; J trimming: 6 bases; junction bases outside the gene matches: 7. The CDR3 DNA sequence: TGCGCCAGCAGCCCAGCGGGGGGGCTGATCAATGAGCAGTTCTTC. Residues: CASSPAGGLINEQFF.

V and J are TRBV7-3 and TRBJ1-1; no clear D. CDR1 is SGHTA and CDR2 is FQGTGA in the germline V gene. Trimming pared 5 bases from V and 8 bases from J, leaving 15 bases between. This CDR3 has 13 residues. The CDR3 loop is CASSRAPREEAFF. For the CDR3, the DNA is TGTGCCAGCAGCAGGGCCCCAAGGGAGGAAGCTTTCTTT. The entire variable domain, with the rest obtained from reference TRBV7-3 and TRBJ1-1, is as follows: GAGVSQTPSNKVTEKGKYVELRCDPISGHTALYWYRQSLGQGPEFLIYFQGTGAADDSGLPNDRFFAVRPEGSVSTLKIQRTERGDSAVYLCASSRAPREEAFFGQGTRLTVV.

The genes are TRBV28 and TRBJ1-6; 7 bases are shared with TRBD1. J gave up 14 bases and V 3 bases, and 7 bases lay outside the gene matches. CDR3 length: 13 residues. Per the germline V gene, CDR1 is MDHEN and CDR2 is SYDVKM. CDR3 bases: TGTGCCAGCAGTTTCATGGCAGGGGGGACCCTCCACTTT. Residues: CASSFMAGGTLHF.

This rearrangement joins TRBV5-6 to TRBJ2-1; possibly TRBD2 for D (5 bases). The CDR3 has 15 residues. V was trimmed by 2 bases and J by 5 bases, leaving 14 bases between them. From germline, CDR1 is SGHDT and CDR2 YYEEEE. The CDR3 DNA is TGTGCCAGCAGCTTTTCCCCTACGAGGGACAATGAGCAGTTCTTC. Residues: CASSFSPTRDNEQFF.

This chain links TRBV5-6 with TRBJ2-7, with D maybe TRBD1 (5 bases). V gave up 1 base and J gave up 7 bases, with 9 bases separating them. The CDR3 totals 12 residues. The germline gives CDR1 SGHDT, CDR2 YYEEEE. The CDR3 DNA reads TGTGCCAGCAGCTTGCCTCCAGGGGAGCAGTACTTC. This sequence encodes CASSLPPGEQYF.

This clone was detected a few times. Other nucleotide sequences from this sample produce the same CDR3. The V and J genes are TRBV5-1 and TRBJ2-7; D is uncertain. Germline CDR1 is SGHRS and CDR2 is YFSETQ. The ends were cut back, 0 bases at V and 2 bases at J, with 6 bases in the middle. This CDR3 contains 13 residues. CDR3 sequence reads: CASSLGGPYEQYF. DNA of the CDR3: TGCGCCAGCAGCTTGGGCGGTCCCTACGAGCAGTACTTC.

The chain is built from TRBV7-2 and TRBJ2-2; 13 bases map to TRBD2. Germline CDR1 is SGHTA and CDR2 is FQGNSA. The CDR3 has 17 amino acids. Losses at the gene ends were 5 bases for V and 4 bases for J; bases not matched to a gene: 7. The CDR3: CASSPGLAGVITGELFF. The CDR3 bases are TGTGCCAGCAGCCCCGGACTAGCGGGAGTAATCACCGGGGAGCTGTTTTTT.

The rearrangement joins TRBV24-1 to TRBJ1-2; possible D gene TRBD1, 5 bases. V gave up 7 bases and J gave up 0 bases, with 14 bases separating them. The CDR3 spans 15 residues. Looked up from germline, CDR1 is KGHDR and CDR2 is SFDVKD. CDR3 residues: CATRGTGESNYGYTF. CDR3 coding DNA: TGTGCCACCAGGGGGACGGGGGAATCTAACTATGGCTACACCTTC.

The V gene is TRBV6-6, the J gene TRBJ2-5; D gene ambiguous. From germline, CDR1 is MNHNY and CDR2 SVGAGI (reference sequence). V dropped 6 bases and J dropped 5 bases, with 10 bases sitting between them. This CDR3 contains 12 residues. CDR3 amino acids: CASSDSVETQYF. The DNA for the CDR3 is TGTGCCAGCAGCGACTCTGTGGAGACCCAGTACTTC.

The J gene is TRBJ1-2, the V gene TRBV2; unclear D gene. The V gene lost 4 bases and the J gene lost 2 bases, with 8 bases spanning the gap. Per the germline V gene, CDR1 is SNHLY and CDR2 is FYNNEI. This CDR3 spans 13 amino acids. The CDR3 nucleotides are TGTGCCAGCAGTGTATCAGCGAACTATGGCTACACCTTC. Residues: CASSVSANYGYTF.

The chain has TRBV5-4 and TRBJ2-3; possible D gene TRBD2, 6 bases. CDR1 is SGHNT and CDR2 is YYREEE in the germline V gene (reference sequence). The V end was cut by 7 bases, the J end by 6 bases, with 15 bases between. The CDR3 consists of 13 residues. CDR3 DNA: TGTGCCAGCGGGGCGGGACCCTGGGATACGCAGTATTTT. This sequence encodes CASGAGPWDTQYF.

This chain connects TRBV3-1 (or the pseudogene TRBV3-2) to TRBJ1-4; TRBD1 aligns across 7 bases. Germline V lookup: CDR1 LGHDT, CDR2 YNNKEL (reference sequence). The CDR3 has 14 residues. The J segment lost 3 bases and the V segment lost 6 bases, leaving 4 bases of the junction unmatched. CDR3: CASRAGTANEKLFF. In DNA, the CDR3 is TGTGCCAGCAGGGCCGGGACAGCTAATGAAAAACTGTTTTTT.

The J gene is TRBJ2-3, the V gene TRBV6-5, with 8 nucleotides matching TRBD1. The CDR3 contains 15 residues. Germline lookup yields CDR1 MNHEY and CDR2 SVGAGI. J gave up 1 base and V 6 bases, and 6 bases lay outside the gene matches. This CDR3 is CASRGGQGGTDTQYF. The CDR3 DNA follows: TGTGCCAGCAGGGGAGGACAGGGCGGCACAGATACGCAGTATTTT.

The CDR3 region is CASSETRPNTGELFF. CDR3 nucleotide sequence: TGTGCCAGCTCCGAGACTAGACCGAACACCGGGGAGCTGTTTTTT. The chain is built from TRBV18 and TRBJ2-2; possibly TRBD2 for D (6 bases). Trimming pared 6 bases from V and 0 bases from J, leaving 11 bases between. Germline values: CDR1 KGHSH, CDR2 LQKENI. CDR3 length equals 15 residues.

The rearrangement joins TRBV6-5 to TRBJ2-3; perhaps TRBD2 as D (7 bases). The CDR3 sequence is 16 residues long. V lost 0 bases to trimming and J lost 5 bases, with 15 bases between them. Germline values: CDR1 MNHEY, CDR2 SVGAGI. CDR3 sequence reads: CASSYSARGGRDTQYF. DNA of the CDR3: TGTGCCAGCAGTTACTCGGCCAGGGGAGGGCGAGATACGCAGTATTTT.

The chain couples TRBV6-5 to TRBJ1-1, with D uncertain. CDR1 MNHEY and CDR2 SVGAGI come from the germline V gene. The CDR3 runs 14 residues. Trimming took 4 bases from V and 0 from J, leaving 9 bases between them. CDR3 DNA: TGTGCCAGCAGTTCCTTGAACATGAACACTGAAGCTTTCTTT. This translates into CASSSLNMNTEAFF.

The V call is TRBV11-2, the J call TRBJ2-6; D is undetermined. Germline V CDR1 and CDR2: SGHAT, FQNNGV. The V and J ends lost 6 bases and 1 base respectively, with 10 bases between them. CDR3 length equals 15 residues. This CDR3 reads CASSSLASGANVLTF. The CDR3 DNA follows: TGTGCCAGCAGTTCATTAGCTTCTGGGGCCAACGTCCTGACTTTC.

DNA of the CDR3: TGTGCCAGCAGCCCTCAAGTTGGACAGGGTGGTTGGGACACTGAAGCTTTCTTT. Amino acids: CASSPQVGQGGWDTEAFF. This chain links TRBV5-4 with TRBJ1-1, with 8 bases fitting TRBD1. V trimming: 4 bases; J trimming: 3 bases; junction bases outside the gene matches: 17. The length of the CDR3 is 18 residues. Germline V gene lookup returns CDR1 SGHNT and CDR2 YYREEE (reference sequence).

This chain uses TRBV5-4 with TRBJ1-1, with 9 bases fitting TRBD1. V shed 4 bases, J shed 1 base, and the junction held 5 bases outside the gene matches. This CDR3 has 15 amino acids. Germline V gene lookup returns CDR1 SGHNT and CDR2 YYREEE (reference sequence). Here the CDR3 DNA reads TGTGCCAGCAGCCTCGAACAGGGGGCGAACACTGAAGCTTTCTTT. This translates into CASSLEQGANTEAFF.

CDR3 bases: TGTGCCAGCAGAACCGGCGGGAGTAAAGAGCAGTACTTC. It codes for CASRTGGSKEQYF. The V and J genes are TRBV28 and TRBJ2-7; 7 positions match TRBD2. The CDR3 spans 13 residues. V lost 6 bases and J lost 7; bases outside the gene matches: 9. CDR1 MDHEN and CDR2 SYDVKM come from the germline V gene.